This TCR beta chain is drawn from a study of cytomegalovirus exposure and HLA in healthy donors. As regards this clone: Its antigen is not identified.

General study points: For most subjects, TCR beta sequences were reported to predict HLA-A and HLA-B alleles with accuracy. An ancestry cluster, one associated with Asian ancestry, reportedly showed fewer N-insertions than the approximately 670-donor mean in a later analysis.

The CDR3 runs 15 residues. Trimming left V 4 bases short and J 5 bases short, with 19 bases between. The germline CDR1 and CDR2 sequences are GTSNPN and SVGIG (reference sequence). Both 60 Vbeta primers and 13 Jbeta primers went into the PCR. Repertoires were generated with immunoSEQ multiplex PCR, while TCRdb's copy carries only in-frame clones and drops some. The table lists 140,000 to 150,000 clones, 65% to 80% of them singletons, with more than 10% in the top ten. This chain connects TRBV30 to TRBJ2-3; D is perhaps TRBD2 (6 bases). The clonotype comes from a man between 40 and 49 years old in good health and CMV-seropositive. The sample consisted of PBMCs. Here the CDR3 DNA reads TGTGCCTGGATGGGTATGGCGGGAACTAGAGATACGCAGTATTTT. It is translated as CAWMGMAGTRDTQYF. Complete variable domain (other parts from reference TRBV30 and TRBJ2-3): SQTIHQWPATLVQPVGSPLSLECTVEGTSNPNLYWYRQAAGRGLQLLFYSVGIGQISSEVPQNLSASRPQDRQFILSSKKLLLSDSGFYLCAWMGMAGTRDTQYFGPGTRLTVL.